The 15 T cell receptor beta chains presented below share a single source sample, sequenced in a study of CD8 T cells in Susac syndrome. Reverse transcription used about 0.45 to 1 ug RNA and random hexamers. Each CDR3 protein is one row after TCRdb ran MiXCR on the immunoSEQ multiplex PCR reads. This table has about 190,000 distinct CDR3 sequences, more than 90% appearing once. What was sequenced was CD4+ T cells from PBMCs. These receptor sequences come from a human donor with Susac syndrome.

Written as DNA, the CDR3 is TGTGCCAGCAGTTTAATGGACAGGGGATGGGAAAAACTGTTTTTT. Translating it yields CASSLMDRGWEKLFF. The chain joins TRBV12-3 or TRBV12-4 to TRBJ1-4; 9 positions agree with TRBD1. V was pared by 2 bases and J by 8 bases, with 6 bases of the junction left unmatched. The CDR3 is 15 amino acids.

V is TRBV9 and J is TRBJ1-4; D remains unclear. Germline CDR1 is SGDLS and CDR2 is YYNGEE. Trimming cost V 4 bases and J 1 base, with 8 bases left between them. The CDR3 loop spans 14 amino acids. CDR3 residues: CASSSRQTNEKLFF. In nucleotides, the CDR3 is TGTGCCAGCAGCTCCCGACAAACTAATGAAAAACTGTTTTTT.

The CDR3 coding sequence is TGTGCCAGCAGCTCTGGGTCTCTTCAGCCCCAGCATTTT. Amino acid sequence: CASSSGSLQPQHF. The chain couples TRBV7-9 to TRBJ1-5; no firm D call. This CDR3 contains 13 residues. Per germline, CDR1 SEHNR and CDR2 FQNEAQ (reference sequence). V shed 4 bases and J shed 6 bases, with 10 bases lying between them.

This chain uses TRBV27 with TRBJ1-1; 7 bases map to TRBD1. Germline CDR1 and CDR2: MNHEY and SMNVEV (reference sequence). The CDR3 extends over 16 amino acids. The V gene end was trimmed by 6 bases and the J gene end by 5 bases; junction bases not matched to a gene: 15. CDR3 in amino acids: CASSLGGNRGNTEAFF. As DNA, the CDR3 is TGTGCCAGCAGCCTCGGCGGGAACAGGGGTAATACTGAAGCTTTCTTT.

Regarding this clonotype: The junction departs from the called germline gene at one end, perhaps through a read error. CDR3 nucleotide sequence: TGCGCCAGCAGCACGTTGACAGGATTTAGCACAGATACGCGGTATTTT. This encodes CASSTLTGFSTDTRYF. The chain has TRBV5-1 and TRBJ2-3; tentative D call: TRBD1 (6 bases). Germline lookup yields CDR1 SGHRS and CDR2 YFSETQ. The CDR3 is 16 amino acids.

The chain joins TRBV9 to TRBJ2-5; D perhaps matches TRBD2 (5 bases). Germline V lookup: CDR1 SGDLS, CDR2 YYNGEE. The CDR3 has 15 residues. The ends were cut back, 0 bases at V and 5 bases at J, with 14 bases in the middle. CDR3 DNA sequence: TGTGCCAGCAGCGTAGCTTGGGGAGTGGGGGAGACCCAGTACTTC. It specifies CASSVAWGVGETQYF.

The V and J genes are TRBV27 and TRBJ2-3; 8 nucleotides line up with TRBD1. The trim removed 3 bases at V and 5 bases at J, leaving 7 bases unmatched. The CDR3 contains 15 residues. CDR1 and CDR2 from the germline V gene are MNHEY and SMNVEV (reference sequence). CDR3 in DNA: TGTGCCAGCAGTTTCCGACAGGGGAACAGAGATACGCAGTATTTT. This translates into CASSFRQGNRDTQYF.

This chain joins TRBV9 and TRBJ1-6, with 9 bases matching TRBD1. CDR3 length equals 15 residues. Trimming took 1 base from V and 7 from J; bases not matched to a gene: 3. Germline-derived CDR1 and CDR2 are SGDLS and YYNGEE. Here the CDR3 DNA reads TGTGCCAGCAGCGTAAAAGGACAGGGGAATTCACCCCTCCACTTT. Its protein product is CASSVKGQGNSPLHF. Based on the CDR3 plus reference TRBV9 and TRBJ1-6, the full variable domain is DSGVTQTPKHLITATGQRVTLRCSPRSGDLSVYWYQQSLDQGLQFLIQYYNGEERAKGNILERFSAQQFPDLHSELNLSSLELGDSALYFCASSVKGQGNSPLHFGNGTRLTVT.

V gene TRBV7-8 combines with J gene TRBJ1-2; 12 bases fit TRBD1. This CDR3 is 15 amino acids long. Germline CDR1 reads SGHVS; CDR2 reads FQNEAQ. Germline trimming cut 5 bases from V and 6 bases from J; bases unmatched to any gene: 7. CDR3 nucleotide sequence: TGTGCCAGCAGCCGAGGGACAGGGGGCATGGATGGCTACACCTTC. Its protein is CASSRGTGGMDGYTF.

The chain joins TRBV29-1 to TRBJ1-3, with 8 bases matching TRBD1. Germline-derived CDR1 and CDR2 are SQVTM and ANQGSEA. CDR3 size: 13 residues. V lost 7 bases and J lost 4; bases outside the gene matches: 6. The DNA for the CDR3 is TGCAGCGCCATGCAGGGGGCAGGAAACACCATATATTTT. This gives the protein CSAMQGAGNTIYF.

The rearrangement links TRBV15 to TRBJ2-1; TRBD1 matches at 10 bases. After removal of 3 bases from V and 1 base from J, the junction contained 0 bases not matched to a gene. Per the germline V gene, CDR1 is LNHNV and CDR2 is YYDKDF (reference sequence). This CDR3 is built from 15 residues. This CDR3 reads CATSRGQGSYNEQFF. CDR3 bases: TGTGCCACCAGCAGGGGACAGGGGTCCTACAATGAGCAGTTCTTC.

This sequence joins TRBV6-4 and TRBJ2-5, with D maybe TRBD2 (7 bases). Germline-derived CDR1 and CDR2 are MRHNA and SNTAGT. The CDR3 runs to 14 residues. Trimming took 2 bases from V and 5 from J, leaving 12 bases between them. The CDR3: CASSDPGGCETQYF. The CDR3, as DNA: TGTGCCAGCAGTGACCCGGGGGGCTGTGAGACCCAGTACTTC.

J is TRBJ2-7 and V is TRBV7-9, with 8 bases aligning to TRBD1. The CDR3 has 14 residues. The germline V gene encodes CDR1 SEHNR and CDR2 FQNEAQ (reference sequence). The ends lost 8 bases at V and 0 bases at J; junction bases unmatched: 6. Written as DNA, the CDR3 is TGTGCCAGCGGCGGGACAGGCACCTCCTACGAGCAGTACTTC. Amino acids: CASGGTGTSYEQYF.

CDR3 region: CASSLGQVDGYTF. The CDR3 coding sequence is TGTGCCAGCAGCTTGGGGCAGGTAGATGGCTACACCTTC. The J gene is TRBJ1-2, the V gene TRBV11-1, with a weak D call TRBD1 (5 bases). From germline, CDR1 is SGHAT and CDR2 FQDESV (reference sequence). There are 13 residues in the CDR3. The germline V and J ends were trimmed by 3 bases and 6 bases, with 11 bases remaining between them.

The chain couples TRBV27 to TRBJ2-3; D not resolved. V gave up 6 bases and J gave up 2 bases, with 9 bases separating them. The V gene's germline CDR1 is MNHEY and CDR2 SMNVEV (reference sequence). The CDR3 is 13 amino acids. CDR3 bases: TGTGCCAGCAGGACTTCTGACACAGATACGCAGTATTTT. Amino acids: CASRTSDTDTQYF.